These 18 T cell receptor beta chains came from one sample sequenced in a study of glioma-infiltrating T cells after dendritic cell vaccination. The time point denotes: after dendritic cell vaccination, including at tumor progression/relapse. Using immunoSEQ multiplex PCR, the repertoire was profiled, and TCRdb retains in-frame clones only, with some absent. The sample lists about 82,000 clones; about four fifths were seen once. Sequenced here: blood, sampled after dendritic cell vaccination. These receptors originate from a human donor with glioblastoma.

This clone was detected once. CDR3 bases: TGCGCCAGCAGATCACCGGGACAGCTGAACACTGAAGCTTTCTTT. Protein sequence: CASRSPGQLNTEAFF. This chain uses TRBV5-1 with TRBJ1-1, with 7 bases identical to TRBD1. This CDR3 has 15 residues. CDR1 and CDR2 from the germline V gene are SGHRS and YFSETQ. V trimming: 5 bases; J trimming: 0 bases; junction bases outside the gene matches: 7.

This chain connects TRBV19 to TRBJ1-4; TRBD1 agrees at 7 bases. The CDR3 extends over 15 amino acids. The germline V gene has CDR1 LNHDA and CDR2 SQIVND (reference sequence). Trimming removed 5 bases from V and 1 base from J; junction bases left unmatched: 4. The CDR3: CASSLRQGTNEKLFF. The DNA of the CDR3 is TGTGCCAGTAGTCTACGACAGGGAACTAATGAAAAACTGTTTTTT.

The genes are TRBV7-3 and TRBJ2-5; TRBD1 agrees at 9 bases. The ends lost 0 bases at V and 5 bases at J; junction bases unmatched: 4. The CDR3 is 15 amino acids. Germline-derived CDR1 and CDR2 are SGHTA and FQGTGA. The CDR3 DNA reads TGTGCCAGCAGCTTAACTGGGACAGGGCGGGAGACCCAGTACTTC. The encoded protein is CASSLTGTGRETQYF.

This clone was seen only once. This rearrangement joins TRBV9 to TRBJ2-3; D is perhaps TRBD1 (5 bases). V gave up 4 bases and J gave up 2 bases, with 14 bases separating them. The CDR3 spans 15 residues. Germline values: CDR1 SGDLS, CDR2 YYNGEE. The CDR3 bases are TGTGCCAGCAGCAAAGGGGTGAGCCCCACAGATACGCAGTATTTT. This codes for CASSKGVSPTDTQYF.

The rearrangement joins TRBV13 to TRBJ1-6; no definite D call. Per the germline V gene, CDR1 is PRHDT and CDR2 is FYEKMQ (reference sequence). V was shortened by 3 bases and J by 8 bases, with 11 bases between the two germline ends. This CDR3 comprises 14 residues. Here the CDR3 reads CASSFRVGDSPLHF. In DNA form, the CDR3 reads TGTGCCAGCAGCTTCCGGGTCGGAGATTCACCCCTCCACTTT.

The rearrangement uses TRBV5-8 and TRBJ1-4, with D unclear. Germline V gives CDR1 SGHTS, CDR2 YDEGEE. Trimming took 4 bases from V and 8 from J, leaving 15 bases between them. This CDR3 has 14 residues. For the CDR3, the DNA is TGTGCCAGCAGCCGGCGGGGAGCGGAGGAAAAACTGTTTTTT. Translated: CASSRRGAEEKLFF.

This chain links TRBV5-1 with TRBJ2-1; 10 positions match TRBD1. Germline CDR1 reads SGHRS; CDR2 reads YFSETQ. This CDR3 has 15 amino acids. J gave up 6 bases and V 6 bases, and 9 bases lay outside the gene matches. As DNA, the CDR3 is TGCGCCAGCATCGACCGGGACAGGGGAGGCAATGAGCAGTTCTTC. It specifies CASIDRDRGGNEQFF.

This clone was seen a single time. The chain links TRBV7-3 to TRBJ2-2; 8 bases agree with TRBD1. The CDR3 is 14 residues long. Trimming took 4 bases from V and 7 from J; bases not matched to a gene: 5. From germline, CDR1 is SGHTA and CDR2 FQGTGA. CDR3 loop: CASSSDRVIGELFF. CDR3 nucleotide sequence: TGTGCCAGCAGCTCGGACAGGGTAATCGGGGAGCTGTTTTTT.

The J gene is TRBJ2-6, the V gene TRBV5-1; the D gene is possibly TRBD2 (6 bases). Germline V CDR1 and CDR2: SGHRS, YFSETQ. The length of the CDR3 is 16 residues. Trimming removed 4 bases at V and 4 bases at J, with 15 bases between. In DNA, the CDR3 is TGCGCCAGCAGCGTTGCCGTGGCGGGGGGGGCCAACGTCCTGACTTTC. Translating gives CASSVAVAGGANVLTF.

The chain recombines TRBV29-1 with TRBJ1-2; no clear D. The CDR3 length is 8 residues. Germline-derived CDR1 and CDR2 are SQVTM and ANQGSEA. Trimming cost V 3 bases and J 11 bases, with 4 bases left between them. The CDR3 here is CSVDSYTF. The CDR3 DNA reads TGCAGCGTTGACAGTTACACCTTC.

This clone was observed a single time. CDR3 DNA sequence: TGTGCCAGTCAAGACCTAGCGGGAATAGCCAAAAACATTCAGTACTTC. It translates to CASQDLAGIAKNIQYF. The chain couples TRBV19 to TRBJ2-4; 9 bases line up with TRBD2. V shed 8 bases and J 0 bases; nucleotides not matched to a gene: 8. The CDR3 length is 16 residues. Germline CDR1 reads LNHDA; CDR2 reads SQIVND (reference sequence).

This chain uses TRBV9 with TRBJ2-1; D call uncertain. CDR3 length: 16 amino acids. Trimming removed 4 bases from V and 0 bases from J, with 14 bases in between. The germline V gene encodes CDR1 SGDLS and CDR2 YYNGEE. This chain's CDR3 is CASSSPPSNSYNEQFF. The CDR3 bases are TGTGCCAGCAGCTCACCCCCTAGTAACTCCTACAATGAGCAGTTCTTC. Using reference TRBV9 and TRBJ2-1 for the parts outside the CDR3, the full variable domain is DSGVTQTPKHLITATGQRVTLRCSPRSGDLSVYWYQQSLDQGLQFLIQYYNGEERAKGNILERFSAQQFPDLHSELNLSSLELGDSALYFCASSSPPSNSYNEQFFGPGTRLTVL.

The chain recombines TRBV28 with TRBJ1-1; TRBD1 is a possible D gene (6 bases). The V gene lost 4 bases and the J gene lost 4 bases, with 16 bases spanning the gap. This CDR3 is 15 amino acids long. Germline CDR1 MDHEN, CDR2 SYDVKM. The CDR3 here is CASSSLHRVSTEAFF. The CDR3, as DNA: TGTGCCAGCAGTTCTCTTCACAGGGTAAGCACTGAAGCTTTCTTT.

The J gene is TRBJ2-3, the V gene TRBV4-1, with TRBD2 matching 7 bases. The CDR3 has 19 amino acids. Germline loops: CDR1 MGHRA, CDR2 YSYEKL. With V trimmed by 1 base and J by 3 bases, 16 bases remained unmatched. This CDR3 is CASSQGPQRGGLRTDTQYF. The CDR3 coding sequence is TGCGCCAGCAGCCAAGGCCCACAGCGCGGGGGTTTACGGACAGATACGCAGTATTTT.

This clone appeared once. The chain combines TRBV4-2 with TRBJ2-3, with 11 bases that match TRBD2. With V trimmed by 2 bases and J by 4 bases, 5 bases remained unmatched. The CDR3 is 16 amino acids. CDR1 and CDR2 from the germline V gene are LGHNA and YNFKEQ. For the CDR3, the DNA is TGTGCCAGCAGCCAAATTAGCGGGGGGGGCGCAGATACGCAGTATTTT. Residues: CASSQISGGGADTQYF.

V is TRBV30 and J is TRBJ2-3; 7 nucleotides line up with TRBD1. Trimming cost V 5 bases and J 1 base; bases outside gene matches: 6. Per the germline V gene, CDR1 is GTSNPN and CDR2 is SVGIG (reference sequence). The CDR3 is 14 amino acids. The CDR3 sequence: CAWLRDSRTDTQYF. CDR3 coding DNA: TGTGCCTGGCTCCGGGACAGCCGCACAGATACGCAGTATTTT. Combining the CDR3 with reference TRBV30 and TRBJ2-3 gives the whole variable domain SQTIHQWPATLVQPVGSPLSLECTVEGTSNPNLYWYRQAAGRGLQLLFYSVGIGQISSEVPQNLSASRPQDRQFILSSKKLLLSDSGFYLCAWLRDSRTDTQYFGPGTRLTVL.

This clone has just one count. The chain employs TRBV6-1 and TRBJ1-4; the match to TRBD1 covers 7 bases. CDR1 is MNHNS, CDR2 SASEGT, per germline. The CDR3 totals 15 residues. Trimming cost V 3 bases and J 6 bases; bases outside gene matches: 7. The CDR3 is CASSDRQGIDEKLFF. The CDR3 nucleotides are TGTGCCAGCAGTGATAGACAGGGTATCGATGAAAAACTGTTTTTT.

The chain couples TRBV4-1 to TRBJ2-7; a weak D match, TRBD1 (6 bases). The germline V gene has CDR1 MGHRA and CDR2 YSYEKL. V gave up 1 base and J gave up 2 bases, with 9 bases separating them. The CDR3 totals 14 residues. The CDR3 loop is CASSQVGGAYEQYF. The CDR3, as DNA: TGCGCCAGCAGCCAAGTTGGGGGCGCCTACGAGCAGTACTTC.